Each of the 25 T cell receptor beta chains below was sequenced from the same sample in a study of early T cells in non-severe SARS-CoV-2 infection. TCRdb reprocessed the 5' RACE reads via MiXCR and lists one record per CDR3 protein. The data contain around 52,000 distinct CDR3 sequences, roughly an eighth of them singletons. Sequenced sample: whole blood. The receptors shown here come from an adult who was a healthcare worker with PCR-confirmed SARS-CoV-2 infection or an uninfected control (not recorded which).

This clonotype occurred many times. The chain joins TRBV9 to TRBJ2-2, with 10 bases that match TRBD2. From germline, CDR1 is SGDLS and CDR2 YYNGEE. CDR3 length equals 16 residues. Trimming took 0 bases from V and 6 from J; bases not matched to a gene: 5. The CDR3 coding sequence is TGTGCCAGCAGCGTAGGGCTAGCGGGAGCGGCCGGGGAGCTGTTTTTT. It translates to CASSVGLAGAAGELFF.

The CDR3 nucleotides read TGTGCCAGCAGTTTCCGGACTCTTAGCAATCAGCCCCAGCATTTT. Protein sequence: CASSFRTLSNQPQHF. The J gene is TRBJ1-5, the V gene TRBV28; D ambiguous. Trimming removed 3 bases at V and 0 bases at J, with 9 bases between. Germline V gives CDR1 MDHEN, CDR2 SYDVKM. The CDR3 runs to 15 residues. The entire variable domain, with the rest obtained from reference TRBV28 and TRBJ1-5, is as follows: DVKVTQSSRYLVKRTGEKVFLECVQDMDHENMFWYRQDPGLGLRLIYFSYDVKMKEKGDIPEGYSVSREKKERFSLILESASTNQTSMYLCASSFRTLSNQPQHFGDGTRLSIL.

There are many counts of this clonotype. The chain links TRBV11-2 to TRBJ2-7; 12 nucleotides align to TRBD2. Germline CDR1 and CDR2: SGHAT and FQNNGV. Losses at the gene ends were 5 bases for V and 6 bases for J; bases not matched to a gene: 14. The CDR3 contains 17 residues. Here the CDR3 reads CASSPRILAGGPAEQYF. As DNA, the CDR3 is TGTGCCAGCAGCCCCAGGATCCTAGCGGGAGGGCCGGCCGAGCAGTACTTC.

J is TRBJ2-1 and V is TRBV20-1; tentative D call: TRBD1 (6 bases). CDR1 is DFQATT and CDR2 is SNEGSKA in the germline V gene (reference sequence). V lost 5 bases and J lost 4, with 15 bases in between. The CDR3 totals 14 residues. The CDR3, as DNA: TGCAGTGCTCCCCACCAGGACAGATACAATGAGCAGTTCTTC. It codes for CSAPHQDRYNEQFF.

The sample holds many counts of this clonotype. The CDR3 reads CASSPEDSQDTQYF. Here the CDR3 DNA reads TGCGCCAGCAGCCCCGAGGACAGTCAAGATACGCAGTATTTT. The chain joins TRBV5-1 to TRBJ2-3; TRBD1 is a possible D gene (6 bases). The CDR3 has 14 residues. V lost 4 bases to trimming and J lost 5 bases, with 14 bases between them. Germline-derived CDR1 and CDR2 are SGHRS and YFSETQ.

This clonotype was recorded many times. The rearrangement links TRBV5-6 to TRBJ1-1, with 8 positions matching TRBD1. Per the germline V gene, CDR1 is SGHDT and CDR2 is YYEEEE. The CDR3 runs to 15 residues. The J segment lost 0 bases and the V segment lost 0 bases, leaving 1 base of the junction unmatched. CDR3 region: CASSLGDRMNTEAFF. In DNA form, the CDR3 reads TGTGCCAGCAGCTTGGGGGACAGGATGAACACTGAAGCTTTCTTT.

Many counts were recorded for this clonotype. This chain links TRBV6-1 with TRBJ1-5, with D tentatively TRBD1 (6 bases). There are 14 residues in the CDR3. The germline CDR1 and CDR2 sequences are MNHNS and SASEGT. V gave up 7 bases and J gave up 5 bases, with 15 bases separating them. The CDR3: CASKGGPLYQPQHF. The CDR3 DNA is TGTGCCAGCAAGGGGGGGCCTCTGTATCAGCCCCAGCATTTT.

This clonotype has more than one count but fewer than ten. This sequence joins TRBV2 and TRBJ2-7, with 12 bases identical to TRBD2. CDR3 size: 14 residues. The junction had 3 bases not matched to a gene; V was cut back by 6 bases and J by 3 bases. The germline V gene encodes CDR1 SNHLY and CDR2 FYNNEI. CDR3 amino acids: CASRQGLAGYEQYF. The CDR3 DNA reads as TGTGCCAGCAGGCAGGGACTAGCGGGCTACGAGCAGTACTTC.

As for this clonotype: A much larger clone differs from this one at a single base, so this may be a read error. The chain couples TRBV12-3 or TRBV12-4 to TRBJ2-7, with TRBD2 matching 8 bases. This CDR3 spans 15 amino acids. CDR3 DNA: TGTGCCAGCAGTTTATCAACGGGAGGGCCCTACGATCAGTACTTC. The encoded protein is CASSLSTGGPYDQYF.

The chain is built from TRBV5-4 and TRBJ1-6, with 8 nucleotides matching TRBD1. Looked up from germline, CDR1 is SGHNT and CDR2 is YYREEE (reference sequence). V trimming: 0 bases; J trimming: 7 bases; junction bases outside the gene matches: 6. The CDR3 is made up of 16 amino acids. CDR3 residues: CASSLATGVRNSPLHF. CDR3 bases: TGTGCCAGCAGCTTGGCGACAGGGGTCCGGAATTCACCCCTCCACTTT.

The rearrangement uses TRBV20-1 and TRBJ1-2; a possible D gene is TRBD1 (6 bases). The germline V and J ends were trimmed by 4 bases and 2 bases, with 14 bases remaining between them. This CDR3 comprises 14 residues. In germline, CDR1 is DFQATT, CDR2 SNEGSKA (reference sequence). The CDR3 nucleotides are TGCAGTGCTAACCGCAGGGGCGGAAACTATGGCTACACCTTC. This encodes CSANRRGGNYGYTF.

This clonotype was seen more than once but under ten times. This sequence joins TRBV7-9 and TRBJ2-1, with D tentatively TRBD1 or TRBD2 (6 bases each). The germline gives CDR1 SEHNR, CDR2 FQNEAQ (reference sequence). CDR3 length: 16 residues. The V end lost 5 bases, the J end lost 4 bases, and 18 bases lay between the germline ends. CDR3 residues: CASSPSRGQQYNEQFF. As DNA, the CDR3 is TGTGCCAGCAGCCCTAGCCGGGGGCAGCAATACAATGAGCAGTTCTTC.

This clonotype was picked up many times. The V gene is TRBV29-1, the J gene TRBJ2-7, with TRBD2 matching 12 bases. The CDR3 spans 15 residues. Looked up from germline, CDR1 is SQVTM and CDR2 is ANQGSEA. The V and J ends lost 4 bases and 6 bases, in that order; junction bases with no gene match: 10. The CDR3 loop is CSVVRLAGEVGEQYF. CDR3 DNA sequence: TGCAGCGTTGTCCGACTAGCGGGAGAGGTGGGCGAGCAGTACTTC.

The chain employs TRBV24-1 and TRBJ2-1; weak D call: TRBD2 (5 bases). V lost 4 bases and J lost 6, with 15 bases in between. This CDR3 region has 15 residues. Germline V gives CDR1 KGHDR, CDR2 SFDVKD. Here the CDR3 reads CATSDRGIVVNEQFF. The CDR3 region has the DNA TGTGCCACCAGTGACCGAGGGATTGTCGTCAATGAGCAGTTCTTC.

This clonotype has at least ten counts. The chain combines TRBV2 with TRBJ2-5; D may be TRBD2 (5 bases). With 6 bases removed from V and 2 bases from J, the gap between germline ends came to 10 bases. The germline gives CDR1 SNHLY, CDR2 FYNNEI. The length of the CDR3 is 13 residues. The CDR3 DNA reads TGTGCCAGCAGGGGCAGGAGGCAAGAGACCCAGTACTTC. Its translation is CASRGRRQETQYF.

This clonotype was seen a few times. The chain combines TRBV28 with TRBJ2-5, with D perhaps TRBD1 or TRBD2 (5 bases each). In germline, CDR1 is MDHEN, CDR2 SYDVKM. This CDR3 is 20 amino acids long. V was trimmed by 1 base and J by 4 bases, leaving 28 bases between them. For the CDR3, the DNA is TGTGCCAGCAGTTTATCCCGGCTTGAACTGGGGGACCAGCGTCGAGAGACCCAGTACTTC. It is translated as CASSLSRLELGDQRRETQYF.

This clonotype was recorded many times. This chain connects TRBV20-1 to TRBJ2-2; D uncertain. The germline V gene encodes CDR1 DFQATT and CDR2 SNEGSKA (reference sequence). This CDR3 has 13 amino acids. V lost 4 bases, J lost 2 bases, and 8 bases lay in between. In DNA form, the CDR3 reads TGCAGTGCTAACGGGCGAAACACCGGGGAGCTGTTTTTT. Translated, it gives CSANGRNTGELFF.

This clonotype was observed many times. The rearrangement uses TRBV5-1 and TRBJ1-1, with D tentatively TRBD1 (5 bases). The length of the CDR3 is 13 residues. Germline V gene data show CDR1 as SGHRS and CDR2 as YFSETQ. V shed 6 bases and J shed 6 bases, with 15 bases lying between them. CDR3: CASTPGGGAEAFF. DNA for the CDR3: TGCGCCAGCACCCCTGGCGGGGGTGCTGAAGCTTTCTTT.

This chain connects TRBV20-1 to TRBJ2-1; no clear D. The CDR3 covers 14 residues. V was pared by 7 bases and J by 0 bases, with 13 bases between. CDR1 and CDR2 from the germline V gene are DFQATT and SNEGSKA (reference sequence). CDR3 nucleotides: TGCAGTGTTTTCACCCCGAGCTCCTACAATGAGCAGTTCTTC. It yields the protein CSVFTPSSYNEQFF.

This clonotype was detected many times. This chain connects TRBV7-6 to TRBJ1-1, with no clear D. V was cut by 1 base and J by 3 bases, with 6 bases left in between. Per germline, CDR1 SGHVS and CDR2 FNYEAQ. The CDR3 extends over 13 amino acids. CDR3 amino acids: CASSLGHHTEAFF. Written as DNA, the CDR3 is TGTGCCAGCAGCTTAGGTCACCACACTGAAGCTTTCTTT.

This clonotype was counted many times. The CDR3 DNA is TGTGCCAGCAGCTTACGATCCGGGACTAGTAATCAAGAGACCCAGTACTTC. Translating gives CASSLRSGTSNQETQYF. This sequence joins TRBV7-8 and TRBJ2-5; 8 positions agree with TRBD2. This CDR3 is 17 amino acids long. Per the germline V gene, CDR1 is SGHVS and CDR2 is FQNEAQ. Losses at the gene ends were 2 bases for V and 2 bases for J; bases not matched to a gene: 10.

CDR3 residues: CASSVVGVAGELFF. Here the CDR3 DNA reads TGTGCCAGCAGCGTAGTTGGAGTGGCCGGGGAGCTGTTTTTT. The chain joins TRBV9 to TRBJ2-2; unclear D gene. Looked up from germline, CDR1 is SGDLS and CDR2 is YYNGEE. The CDR3 totals 14 residues. V lost 0 bases to trimming and J lost 6 bases, with 9 bases between them.

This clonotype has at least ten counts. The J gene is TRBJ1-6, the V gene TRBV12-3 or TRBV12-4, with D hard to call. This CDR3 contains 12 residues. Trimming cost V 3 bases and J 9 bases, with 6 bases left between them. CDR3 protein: CASSFQLSPLHF. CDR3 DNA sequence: TGTGCCAGCAGTTTTCAGCTTTCACCCCTCCACTTT.

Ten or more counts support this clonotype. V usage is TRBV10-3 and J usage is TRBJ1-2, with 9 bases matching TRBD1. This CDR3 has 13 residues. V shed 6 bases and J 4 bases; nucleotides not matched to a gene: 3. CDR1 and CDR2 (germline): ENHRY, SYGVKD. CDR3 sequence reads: CAISADRGYGYTF. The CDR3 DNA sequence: TGTGCCATCAGCGCGGACAGGGGCTATGGCTACACCTTC.

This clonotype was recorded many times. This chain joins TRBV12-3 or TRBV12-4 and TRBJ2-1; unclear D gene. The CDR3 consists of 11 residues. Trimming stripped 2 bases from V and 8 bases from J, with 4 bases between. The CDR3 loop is CASSLRDEQFF. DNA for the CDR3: TGTGCCAGCAGTTTACGTGATGAGCAGTTCTTC.